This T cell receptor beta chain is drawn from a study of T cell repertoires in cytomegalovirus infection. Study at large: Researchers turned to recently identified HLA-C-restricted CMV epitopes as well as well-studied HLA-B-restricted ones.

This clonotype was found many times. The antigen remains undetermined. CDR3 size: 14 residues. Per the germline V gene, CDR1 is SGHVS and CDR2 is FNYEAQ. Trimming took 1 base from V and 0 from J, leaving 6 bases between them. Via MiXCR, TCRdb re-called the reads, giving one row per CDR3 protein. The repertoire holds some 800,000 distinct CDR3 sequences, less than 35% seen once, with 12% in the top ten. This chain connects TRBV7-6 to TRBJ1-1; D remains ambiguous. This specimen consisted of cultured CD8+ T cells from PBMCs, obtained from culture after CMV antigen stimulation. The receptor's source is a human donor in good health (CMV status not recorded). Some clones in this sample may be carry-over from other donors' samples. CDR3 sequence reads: CASSLEALNTEAFF. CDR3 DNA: TGTGCCAGCAGCTTAGAAGCCTTGAACACTGAAGCTTTCTTT.